Below, one T cell receptor beta chain is given with its context. This clonotype was found a few times. What this receptor recognizes is not known. Base qualities are not at hand, and no much larger clone is one base apart. Moderately to severely active disease, a Clinical Activity Score of at least 3, a NOSPECS grade of at least 4, and a duration under 3 months were present in ophthalmopathy patients. Exclusion was applied to patients with uncontrolled infections, other autoimmune diseases, pregnancy or lactation. Diagnoses were established on the basis of clinical symptoms, serum thyroxine and TRAb, thyroid ultrasound, and orbital computed tomography. PBMCs were isolated from approximately 10 ml of fresh peripheral blood by Ficoll-Paque density gradient centrifugation. Trizol reagent was used to extract total RNA, and RNA quality was then checked on an Agilent 2100 Bioanalyzer. The sample comes from a study of T cells in Graves' hyperthyroidism and ophthalmopathy (dated by TCRdb to between 2018 and 2021). About the full investigation: Peripheral blood samples were taken at the time of initial diagnosis, prior to any treatment. In roughly six Graves' hyperthyroidism patients, the study also compared T-cell repertoires from thyroid tissue with T-cell repertoires from blood. TCR V-J signatures able to tell the groups apart were searched for in a discovery cohort of 100 patients, of whom fewer than 45 had Graves' ophthalmopathy and about 55 had stable Graves' hyperthyroidism. The paper describes TCR Vbeta CDR3 sequencing of 135 peripheral blood samples, made up of under 50 ophthalmopathy patients, roughly 80 hyperthyroidism patients and roughly 17 progressor patients. Following sampling, methimazole starting at 30 mg daily was given to hyperthyroidism patients, and high-dose intravenous methylprednisolone was given to ophthalmopathy patients. Whether ophthalmopathy could be predicted prospectively was tested in an independent validation cohort made up of approximately 19 hyperthyroidism patients plus 17 patients who later progressed to ophthalmopathy. For training and testing, the 100 or so patients in the discovery cohort were randomly divided in a 7:3 ratio. What the authors observed across the whole study: Blood samples also contained most of the expanded thyroid clonotypes (frequency above 0.001), which suggests that blood repertoires may reflect thyroid immune responses. Ophthalmopathy was separated from stable hyperthyroidism by a 13 V-J signature model, with approximately 85% sensitivity and 81% to 82% specificity obtained in cross-validation and 80%/75% obtained in testing. Sample size was not statistically predetermined, and investigators were not blinded to group allocation. In validation, the model predicted progression to ophthalmopathy a median of approximately 6.6 months before onset, with 70% to 71% sensitivity and 72.22% specificity.

The TCR beta CDR3 regions were amplified from the RNA transcripts. The TCR CDR3 was subjected to a first round of RT-PCR using the HTBI primer set and the Qiagen OneStep RT-PCR kit. Libraries were constructed in a second round of multiplex PCR, after which size selection and purification were performed. The libraries were sequenced on an Illumina HiSeq2000 using paired-end 100 bp reads. The study's own analysis went as follows. SOAPnuke was used to process the raw data, throwing out any read that contained adapters or uncalled bases, had a mean Phred below 15, or lacked an exact constant-primer or identifier match. COPE v1.2.5 was used to merge high-quality paired reads, and clonotypes were defined as unique nucleotide sequences. MiTCR v1.1 was used to align clonotypes to the IMGT TRBV, TRBD and TRBJ reference segments. The analysis included only V-J combinations with a frequency above 0.0001, which together covered roughly 99% of the repertoires. A TCS score was defined as the ratio of F50 (clonal expansion) to E x V (chaos), with BLOSUM62-based TCRdist applied between CDR3 peptides within each V-J. Welch's t-statistics and random forest reduced around 520 V-J features to 10 to 15, which were used in a naive Bayes classifier (R e1071). TCRdb trimmed public reads at Q25 via fastp, called clones via MiXCR and kept in-frame beta chains. One record per CDR3 amino acid sequence lists the most common genes and DNA. None of the V and J calls come from the authors' own analysis; TCRdb made them. In all, the sample holds a few hundred thousand distinct CDR3 sequences, and about 20% of those were seen once. Jointly, the top ten make up under 55% of the sample.

CDR1 and CDR2 were assigned from the germline V gene as SGHTA and FQGTGA. Taken from cysteine to phenylalanine, the CDR3 has 13 residues. Only the CDR3 part of the read is kept: 39 bases, read in frame from the first base. V loses 3 bases of germline sequence and J loses 6 bases, and the interval between the two ends is 11 bases. Sequencing input: blood. This sequence uses TRBV7-3 and TRBJ1-1, with a tentative D gene TRBD1 over 5 matching bases. The origin of this receptor is a woman between 65 and 79 years old with Graves' ophthalmopathy. The nucleotide sequence is TGTGCCAGCAGCTTCGACAGATACGCTGAAGCTTTCTTT. Its protein reads: CASSFDRYAEAFF.